What follows is one T cell receptor (beta chain) and its context. What it recognizes is unknown. Each single cDNA molecule received a unique molecular identifier. Each CDR3 protein gets one entry after TCRdb re-called the 5' RACE reads with MiXCR. The sample yields 60,000 to 70,000 distinct CDR3 sequences, approximately 9% seen once. The record originates from a study of early T cells in non-severe SARS-CoV-2 infection. Study context: Unpaired chains resulted from sequencing bulk RNA of unsorted whole blood.

Overall study findings and caveats: Sequences matched to VDJdb favored anti-spike CD8 responses, while private and CD4 specificities were missed.

The CDR3 spans 15 residues. The germline V gene has CDR1 SGHRS and CDR2 YFSETQ. Germline trimming cut 4 bases from V and 1 base from J; bases unmatched to any gene: 6. The clonotype originates from an adult who was a healthcare worker with PCR-confirmed SARS-CoV-2 infection or an uninfected control (not recorded which). Sequenced input: whole blood. This chain joins TRBV5-1 and TRBJ1-1, with 8 bases fitting TRBD1. CDR3 coding DNA: TGCGCCAGCAGCAGGACGGGACAGGAGAACACTGAAGCTTTCTTT. It specifies CASSRTGQENTEAFF.